These 20 T cell receptor beta chains share one sample of origin, sequenced in a study of cytomegalovirus exposure and HLA in healthy donors. PCR amplification relied on 60 Vbeta primers (plus 13 Jbeta primers). Libraries were prepared by immunoSEQ multiplex PCR; TCRdb keeps only in-frame clonotypes and omits some of them. The repertoire holds 150,000 to 200,000 clones, around 80% seen once, with less than 1.5% in the top ten. The source material was PBMCs. These TCRs come from a man aged 18 to 30 in good health and CMV-seronegative.

J is TRBJ2-1 and V is TRBV4-1; 7 bases fit TRBD2. The V segment lost 0 bases and the J segment 3 bases; nucleotides outside the gene matches: 5. Germline loops: CDR1 MGHRA, CDR2 YSYEKL. The CDR3 has 16 amino acids. CDR3 nucleotides: TGCGCCAGCAGCCAAGATATGGGCGGGGGCTACAATGAGCAGTTCTTC. Its protein product is CASSQDMGGGYNEQFF.

The chain carries TRBV15 and TRBJ2-3; 13 nucleotides agree with TRBD2. CDR1 and CDR2 (germline): LNHNV, YYDKDF (reference sequence). The CDR3 spans 19 residues. Losses at the gene ends were 3 bases for V and 4 bases for J; bases not matched to a gene: 13. CDR3 nucleotides: TGTGCCACCAGCAGTACCCGCACTAGCGGGAGGGGTATGGCAGATACGCAGTATTTT. Its translation: CATSSTRTSGRGMADTQYF.

This clone was seen only a few times. The V and J genes are TRBV4-3 and TRBJ2-1; 12 bases align to TRBD2. Germline CDR1 is LGHNA and CDR2 is YSLEER. V shed 2 bases and J 1 base; nucleotides not matched to a gene: 9. The length of the CDR3 is 19 residues. The CDR3 protein is CASSQLASGGARSYNEQFF. The CDR3 region has the DNA TGCGCCAGCAGCCAATTAGCTAGCGGGGGGGCTCGGTCCTACAATGAGCAGTTCTTC.

The V call is TRBV5-1, the J call TRBJ2-3, with 9 bases aligning to TRBD2. V lost 1 base, J lost 2 bases, and 2 bases stayed unmatched. From germline, CDR1 is SGHRS and CDR2 YFSETQ. This CDR3 comprises 15 residues. The CDR3: CASSLLAGYTDTQYF. CDR3 bases: TGCGCCAGCAGCTTGCTAGCGGGATACACAGATACGCAGTATTTT.

V usage is TRBV4-3 and J usage is TRBJ1-5; a possible D gene is TRBD1 (5 bases). The V gene lost 0 bases and the J gene lost 9 bases, with 15 bases spanning the gap. The CDR3 runs to 15 residues. Germline V gene lookup returns CDR1 LGHNA and CDR2 YSLEER. CDR3 sequence reads: CASSQDLGGGPPQHF. CDR3 in DNA: TGCGCCAGCAGCCAAGATTTGGGGGGGGGTCCGCCCCAGCATTTT.

The chain carries TRBV6-1 and TRBJ2-2; a possible D gene is TRBD1 (6 bases). V was pared by 5 bases and J by 3 bases, with 10 bases between. The germline V gene encodes CDR1 MNHNS and CDR2 SASEGT. The CDR3 is 14 residues long. The DNA of the CDR3 is TGTGCCAGCAGTCGGCAGGGGTACACCGGGGAGCTGTTTTTT. This translates into CASSRQGYTGELFF.

The chain carries TRBV6-1 and TRBJ2-2, with D perhaps TRBD2 (6 bases). The CDR3 consists of 12 residues. V was clipped by 6 bases and J by 6 bases, with 8 bases between them. Looked up from germline, CDR1 is MNHNS and CDR2 is SASEGT. The CDR3 spells CASRGEAGELFF. In nucleotides, the CDR3 is TGTGCCAGCAGGGGGGAGGCCGGGGAGCTGTTTTTT.

This clone has just one count. The gene calls are TRBV7-2 and TRBJ2-3, with 7 bases identical to TRBD2. V was pared by 5 bases and J by 1 base, with 6 bases of the junction left unmatched. The CDR3 consists of 15 residues. Germline V gene data show CDR1 as SGHTA and CDR2 as FQGNSA. The CDR3 spells CASSRSGAGTDTQYF. DNA for the CDR3: TGTGCCAGCAGCCGGAGCGGGGCAGGCACAGATACGCAGTATTTT.

The chain is built from TRBV2 and TRBJ2-5, with TRBD1 identical over 8 bases. The DNA matches TRBJ2-7 better at its end, which makes the J call doubtful. The CDR3 extends over 14 amino acids. CDR1 and CDR2 (germline): SNHLY, FYNNEI. DNA of the CDR3: TGTGCCAGCAAGAGGACAGGGCCTACCTACGAGCAGTACTTC. It is translated as CASKRTGPTYEQYF.

The gene calls are TRBV4-3 and TRBJ2-7; 8 bases match TRBD2. The CDR3 is 18 residues long. Germline CDR1 LGHNA, CDR2 YSLEER. The trim removed 0 bases at V and 1 base at J, leaving 11 bases unmatched. CDR3 nucleotide sequence: TGCGCCAGCAGCCAAGATCGCCCGACTAGCGCCGTTTCCTACGAGCAGTACTTC. This sequence encodes CASSQDRPTSAVSYEQYF.

The V call is TRBV4-2, the J call TRBJ1-1, with 8 bases fitting TRBD1. The CDR3 is made up of 14 amino acids. Germline loops: CDR1 LGHNA, CDR2 YNFKEQ. The V and J ends lost 0 bases and 10 bases, in that order; junction bases with no gene match: 7. CDR3 loop: CASSQDWQGATAFF. The CDR3 coding sequence is TGTGCCAGCAGCCAAGATTGGCAGGGGGCGACAGCTTTCTTT.

This clone was recorded a few times. The V call is TRBV29-1, the J call TRBJ2-7, with D tentatively TRBD1 (5 bases). CDR1 SQVTM and CDR2 ANQGSEA come from the germline V gene. V lost 3 bases to trimming and J lost 2 bases, with 14 bases between them. This CDR3 region has 14 residues. The CDR3 nucleotides read TGCAGCGTTGACCTTCCAGGGTATCCCTACGAGCAGTACTTC. This gives the protein CSVDLPGYPYEQYF.

The chain is built from TRBV6-5 and TRBJ2-1, with 7 positions matching TRBD2. Germline values: CDR1 MNHEY, CDR2 SVGAGI. This CDR3 contains 10 residues. The CDR3 region is CAGGFNEQFF. The CDR3 DNA reads TGTGCGGGGGGGTTCAATGAGCAGTTCTTC.

This chain connects TRBV18 to TRBJ1-6, with TRBD1 matching 7 bases. The germline V gene encodes CDR1 KGHSH and CDR2 LQKENI. Trimming took 3 bases from V and 7 from J; bases not matched to a gene: 0. The CDR3 runs to 13 residues. The CDR3 bases are TGTGCCAGCTCACCGGACAGGAATTCACCCCTCCACTTT. Protein product: CASSPDRNSPLHF.

The chain joins TRBV18 to TRBJ1-1; D perhaps matches TRBD1 (5 bases). This CDR3 has 15 amino acids. The ends were cut back, 2 bases at V and 0 bases at J, with 10 bases in the middle. Germline-derived CDR1 and CDR2 are KGHSH and LQKENI. The CDR3 nucleotides read TGTGCCAGCTCACCAAGACAGAGTTTGAACACTGAAGCTTTCTTT. It specifies CASSPRQSLNTEAFF.

The chain joins TRBV21-1 to TRBJ1-6; the table's D call, TRBD1, has no DNA check behind it. TRBV21-1 is marked as a pseudogene. CDR3 length: 19 amino acids. This CDR3 reads CASSKALLRNSSYNSPLHF. For the CDR3, the DNA is TGTGCCAGCAGCAAAGCGCTTTTACGGAACAGCTCCTATAATTCACCCCTCCACTTT.

This clone has just a few counts. This rearrangement joins TRBV6-1 to TRBJ1-2; D is possibly TRBD1 (6 bases). CDR3 length equals 13 residues. V gave up 11 bases and J gave up 2 bases, with 15 bases separating them. CDR1 MNHNS and CDR2 SASEGT come from the germline V gene. DNA of the CDR3: TGTGCCGCCTCTGACAGGTTGAACTATGGCTACACCTTC. Its protein product is CAASDRLNYGYTF.

The sample holds a few counts of this clone. The chain employs TRBV6-1 and TRBJ1-2, with 7 bases lining up with TRBD1. Looked up from germline, CDR1 is MNHNS and CDR2 is SASEGT. CDR3 length: 13 residues. V lost 7 bases and J lost 7; bases outside the gene matches: 9. The CDR3 DNA sequence: TGTGCCAGCAAGGAGGGGGCGGGTGGTGGCTACACCTTC. It codes for CASKEGAGGGYTF.

In this sample, this clone turned up a few times. The chain employs TRBV5-5 and TRBJ2-3, with a possible D match to TRBD2 (5 bases). V lost 4 bases and J 4 bases, leaving 10 bases between the germline ends. In germline, CDR1 is SGHKS, CDR2 YYEKEE (reference sequence). The length of the CDR3 is 13 residues. The CDR3 DNA follows: TGTGCCAGCAGCGCCGGACTCCCAGATACGCAGTATTTT. It encodes CASSAGLPDTQYF.

The chain joins TRBV7-9 to TRBJ2-7; maybe TRBD1 (6 bases). The CDR3 is made up of 17 amino acids. Trimming removed 1 base at V and 0 bases at J, with 16 bases between. The germline gives CDR1 SEHNR, CDR2 FQNEAQ (reference sequence). This CDR3 reads CASSLGVTGHNSYEQYF. CDR3 nucleotides: TGTGCCAGCAGCTTAGGTGTAACGGGACACAACTCCTACGAGCAGTACTTC.